The text below deals with one TCR beta chain. This specimen belongs to a study of CD8 T cells in Susac syndrome. At the level of the study: Eight of the sequenced Susac syndrome patients were in remission, and more than 5 had active disease. Each patient with Susac syndrome, at the time of blood draw, was therapy-naive, on corticosteroids, or on intravenous immunoglobulin alone.

The authors reverse transcribed roughly 0.5 to 1 ug RNA with random hexamers. An immunoSEQ multiplex PCR amplified TCR beta CDR3 over 54 Vbeta and 13 Jbeta. TCRdb redid the calling of the immunoSEQ multiplex PCR reads with MiXCR, one entry per CDR3 protein. This table holds 50,000 to 55,000 distinct CDR3 sequences, more than 85% found once. The germline V gene encodes CDR1 LGHNA and CDR2 YSLEER. V shed 1 base, J shed 0 bases, and the junction held 4 bases outside the gene matches. The CDR3 spans 16 residues. Bulk CD8+ and CD4+ cells came from magnetic negative isolation; CD8+ TEMRA by FACS. The receptor's source is a human donor with Susac syndrome. The sample taken for sequencing was CD8+ T cells from PBMCs. The chain carries TRBV4-3 and TRBJ2-3, with 7 bases that match TRBD2. The CDR3 DNA reads TGCGCCAGCAGCCAAGGTACGGGACTAAGCACAGATACGCAGTATTTT. It specifies CASSQGTGLSTDTQYF.